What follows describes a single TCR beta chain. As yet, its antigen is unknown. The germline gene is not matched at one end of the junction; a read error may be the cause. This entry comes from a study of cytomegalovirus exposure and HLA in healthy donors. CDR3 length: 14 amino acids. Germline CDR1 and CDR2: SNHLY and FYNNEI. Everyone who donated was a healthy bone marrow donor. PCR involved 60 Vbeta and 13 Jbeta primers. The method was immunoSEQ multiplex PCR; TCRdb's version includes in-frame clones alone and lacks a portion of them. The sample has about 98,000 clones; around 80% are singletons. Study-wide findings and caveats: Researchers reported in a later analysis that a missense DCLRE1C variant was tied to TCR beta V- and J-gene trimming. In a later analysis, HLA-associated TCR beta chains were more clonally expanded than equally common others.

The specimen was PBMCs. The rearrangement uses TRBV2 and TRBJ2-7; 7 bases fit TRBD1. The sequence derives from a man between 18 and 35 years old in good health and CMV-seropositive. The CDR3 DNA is TGTGCCAGCACTGAACAGGGGCCGCCCTACGAGCAGTACTTC. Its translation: CASTEQGPPYEQYF. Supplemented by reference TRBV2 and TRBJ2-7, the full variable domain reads EPEVTQTPSHQVTQMGQEVILRCVPISNHLYFYWYRQILGQKVEFLVSFYNNEISEKSEIFDDQFSVERPDGSNFTLKIRSTKLEDSAMYFCASTEQGPPYEQYFGPGTRLTVT.